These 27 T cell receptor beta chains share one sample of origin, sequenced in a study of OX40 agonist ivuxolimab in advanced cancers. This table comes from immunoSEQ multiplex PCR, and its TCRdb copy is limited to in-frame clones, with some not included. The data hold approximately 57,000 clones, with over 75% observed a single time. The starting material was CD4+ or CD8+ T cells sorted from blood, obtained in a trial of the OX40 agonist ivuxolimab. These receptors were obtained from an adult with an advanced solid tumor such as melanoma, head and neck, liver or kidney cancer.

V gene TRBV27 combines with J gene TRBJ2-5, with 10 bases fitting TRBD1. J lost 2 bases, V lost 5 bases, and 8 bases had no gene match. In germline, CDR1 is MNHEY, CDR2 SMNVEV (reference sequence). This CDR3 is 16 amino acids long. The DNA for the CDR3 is TGTGCCAGCAGTCCCGACAGGGGGCCCGGACAAGAGACCCAGTACTTC. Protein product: CASSPDRGPGQETQYF.

CDR3 in amino acids: CASSLAAPTDTQYF. The CDR3 DNA reads TGTGCCAGCAGCTTAGCGGCACCCACAGATACGCAGTATTTT. The chain recombines TRBV7-9 with TRBJ2-3, with unresolved D. This CDR3 has 14 residues. Per the germline V gene, CDR1 is SEHNR and CDR2 is FQNEAQ (reference sequence). Trimming took 0 bases from V and 2 from J, leaving 6 bases between them.

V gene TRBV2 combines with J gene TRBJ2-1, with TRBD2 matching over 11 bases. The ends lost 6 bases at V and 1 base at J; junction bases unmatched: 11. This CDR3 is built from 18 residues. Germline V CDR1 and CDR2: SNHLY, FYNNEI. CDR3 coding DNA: TGTGCCAGCAGCGCACTAGCGGGAGTGGTAGGTTCCTACAATGAGCAGTTCTTC. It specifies CASSALAGVVGSYNEQFF.

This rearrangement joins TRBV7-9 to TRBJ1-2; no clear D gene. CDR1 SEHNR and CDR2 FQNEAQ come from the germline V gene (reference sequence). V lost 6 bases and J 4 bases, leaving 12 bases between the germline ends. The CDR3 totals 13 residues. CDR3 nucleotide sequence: TGTGCCAGCAGAGCCCAGGATTTCTATGGCTACACCTTC. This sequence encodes CASRAQDFYGYTF. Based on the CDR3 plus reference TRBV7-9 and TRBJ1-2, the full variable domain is DTGVSQNPRHKITKRGQNVTFRCDPISEHNRLYWYRQTLGQGPEFLTYFQNEAQLEKSRLLSDRFSAERPKGSFSTLEIQRTEQGDSAMYLCASRAQDFYGYTFGSGTRLTVV.

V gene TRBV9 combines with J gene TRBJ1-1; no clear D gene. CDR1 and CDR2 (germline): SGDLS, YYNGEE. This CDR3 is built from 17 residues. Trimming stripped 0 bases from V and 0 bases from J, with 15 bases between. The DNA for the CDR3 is TGTGCCAGCAGCGTAGAAGCGATGGGGTCCATGAACACTGAAGCTTTCTTT. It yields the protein CASSVEAMGSMNTEAFF.

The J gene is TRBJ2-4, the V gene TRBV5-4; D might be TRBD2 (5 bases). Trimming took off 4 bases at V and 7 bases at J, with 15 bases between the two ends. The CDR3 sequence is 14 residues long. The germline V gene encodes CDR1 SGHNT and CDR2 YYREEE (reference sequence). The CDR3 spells CASSDNGLANIQYF. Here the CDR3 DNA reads TGTGCCAGCAGCGATAACGGACTGGCGAACATTCAGTACTTC.

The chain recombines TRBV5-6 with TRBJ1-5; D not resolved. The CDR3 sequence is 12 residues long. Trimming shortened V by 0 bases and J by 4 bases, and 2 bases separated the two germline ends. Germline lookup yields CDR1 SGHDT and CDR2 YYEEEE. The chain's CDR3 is CASSLENQPQHF. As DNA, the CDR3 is TGTGCCAGCAGCTTGGAGAATCAGCCCCAGCATTTT.

CDR3 loop: CASRNPSGNTIYF. Here the CDR3 DNA reads TGTGCCAGCAGAAACCCGTCTGGAAACACCATATATTTT. The V and J genes are TRBV7-9 and TRBJ1-3; D is ambiguous. CDR1 is SEHNR, CDR2 FQNEAQ, per germline (reference sequence). This CDR3 has 13 amino acids. Trimming cost V 6 bases and J 1 base, with 7 bases left between them.

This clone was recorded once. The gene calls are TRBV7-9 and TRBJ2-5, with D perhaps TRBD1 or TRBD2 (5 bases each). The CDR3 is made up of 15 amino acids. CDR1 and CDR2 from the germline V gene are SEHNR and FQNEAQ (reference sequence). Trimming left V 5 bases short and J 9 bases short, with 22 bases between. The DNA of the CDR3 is TGTGCCAGCAGCCGTTGGGACGGGGAAGTTGGGTCCCAGTACTTC. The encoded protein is CASSRWDGEVGSQYF.

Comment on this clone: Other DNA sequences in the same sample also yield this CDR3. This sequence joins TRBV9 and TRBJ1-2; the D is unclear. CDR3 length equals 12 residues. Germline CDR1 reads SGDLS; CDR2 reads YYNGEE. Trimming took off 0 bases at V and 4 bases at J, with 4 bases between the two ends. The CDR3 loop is CASSVEGYGYTF. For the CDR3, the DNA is TGTGCCAGCAGCGTAGAGGGCTATGGCTACACCTTC.

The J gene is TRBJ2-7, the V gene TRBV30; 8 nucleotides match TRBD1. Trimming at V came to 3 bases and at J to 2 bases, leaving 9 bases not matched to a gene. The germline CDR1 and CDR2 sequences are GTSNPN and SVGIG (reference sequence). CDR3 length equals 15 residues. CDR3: CAWRPGQGEPYEQYF. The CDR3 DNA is TGTGCCTGGAGGCCCGGACAGGGAGAGCCCTACGAGCAGTACTTC.

CDR3 coding DNA: TGTGCCAGCAGCTTGGGCGGACATTACACCGGGGAGCTGTTTTTT. It encodes CASSLGGHYTGELFF. This rearrangement joins TRBV5-6 to TRBJ2-2; a possible D gene is TRBD1 (5 bases). V lost 0 bases and J 3 bases, leaving 9 bases between the germline ends. Germline lookup yields CDR1 SGHDT and CDR2 YYEEEE. This CDR3 region has 15 residues.

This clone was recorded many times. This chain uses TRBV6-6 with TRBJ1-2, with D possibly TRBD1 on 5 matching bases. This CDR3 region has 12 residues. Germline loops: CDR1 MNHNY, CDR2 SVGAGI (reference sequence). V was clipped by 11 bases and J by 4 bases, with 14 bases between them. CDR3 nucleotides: TGTGCCCTCGGGGGGAGGTTCTATGGCTACACCTTC. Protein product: CALGGRFYGYTF.

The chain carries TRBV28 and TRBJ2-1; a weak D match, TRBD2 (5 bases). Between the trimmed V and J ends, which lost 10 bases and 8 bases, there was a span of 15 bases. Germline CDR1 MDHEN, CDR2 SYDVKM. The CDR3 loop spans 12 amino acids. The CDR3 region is CATAEGSDEQFF. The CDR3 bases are TGTGCCACCGCCGAGGGTAGCGATGAGCAGTTCTTC.

CDR3 bases: TGTGCCAGCAGTCCCCGTACAGGTTACTCTGGGGCCAACGTCCTGACTTTC. It specifies CASSPRTGYSGANVLTF. The chain uses TRBV27 and TRBJ2-6; D might be TRBD1 (5 bases). The V end was cut by 5 bases, the J end by 0 bases, with 14 bases between. The CDR3 totals 17 residues. CDR1 is MNHEY and CDR2 is SMNVEV in the germline V gene (reference sequence).

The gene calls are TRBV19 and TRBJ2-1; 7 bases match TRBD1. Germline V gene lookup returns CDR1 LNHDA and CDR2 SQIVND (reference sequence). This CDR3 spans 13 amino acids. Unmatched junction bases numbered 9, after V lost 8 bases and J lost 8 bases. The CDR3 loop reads CASVPRGGDEQFF. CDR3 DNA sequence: TGTGCCAGTGTTCCTCGAGGGGGCGATGAGCAGTTCTTC. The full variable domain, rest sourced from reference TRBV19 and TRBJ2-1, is DGGITQSPKYLFRKEGQNVTLSCEQNLNHDAMYWYRQDPGQGLRLIYYSQIVNDFQKGDIAEGYSVSREKKESFPLTVTSAQKNPTAFYLCASVPRGGDEQFFGPGTRLTVL.

The CDR3 sequence is CASSTGTARMWSQYF. The CDR3, as DNA: TGTGCCAGCAGTACAGGGACAGCAAGGATGTGGTCCCAGTACTTC. The genes are TRBV6-5 and TRBJ2-5; 7 bases are a match to TRBD1. This CDR3 spans 15 amino acids. The V segment lost 5 bases and the J segment 9 bases; nucleotides outside the gene matches: 15. Germline V gene data show CDR1 as MNHEY and CDR2 as SVGAGI.

DNA of the CDR3: TGTGCCAGCAGTGAGAGGACAGACAATTTCTACGAGCAGTACGTC. Its protein product is CASSERTDNFYEQYV. This rearrangement joins TRBV6-1 to TRBJ2-7; D possibly corresponds to TRBD1 (6 bases). CDR1 is MNHNS, CDR2 SASEGT, per germline. The CDR3 covers 15 residues. Trimming pared 3 bases from V and 3 bases from J, leaving 15 bases between.

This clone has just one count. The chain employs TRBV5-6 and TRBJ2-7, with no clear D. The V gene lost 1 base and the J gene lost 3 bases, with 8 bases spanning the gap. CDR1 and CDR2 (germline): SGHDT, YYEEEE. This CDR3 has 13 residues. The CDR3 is CASSLSPFYEQYV. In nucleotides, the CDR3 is TGTGCCAGCAGCTTGAGTCCTTTCTACGAGCAGTACGTC.

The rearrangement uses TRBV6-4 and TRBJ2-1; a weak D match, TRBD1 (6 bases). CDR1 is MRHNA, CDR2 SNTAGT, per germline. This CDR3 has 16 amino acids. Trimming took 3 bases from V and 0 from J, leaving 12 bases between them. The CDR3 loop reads CASSDTGQHSYNEQFF. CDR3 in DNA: TGTGCCAGCAGTGATACCGGACAGCACTCCTACAATGAGCAGTTCTTC.

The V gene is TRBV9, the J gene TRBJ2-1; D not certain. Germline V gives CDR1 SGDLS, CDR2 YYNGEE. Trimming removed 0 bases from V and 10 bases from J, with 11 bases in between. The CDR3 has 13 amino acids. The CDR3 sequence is CASSVVEVGEQFF. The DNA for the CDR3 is TGTGCCAGCAGCGTAGTAGAGGTCGGAGAGCAGTTCTTC. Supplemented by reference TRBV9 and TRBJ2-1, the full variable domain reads DSGVTQTPKHLITATGQRVTLRCSPRSGDLSVYWYQQSLDQGLQFLIQYYNGEERAKGNILERFSAQQFPDLHSELNLSSLELGDSALYFCASSVVEVGEQFFGPGTRLTVL.

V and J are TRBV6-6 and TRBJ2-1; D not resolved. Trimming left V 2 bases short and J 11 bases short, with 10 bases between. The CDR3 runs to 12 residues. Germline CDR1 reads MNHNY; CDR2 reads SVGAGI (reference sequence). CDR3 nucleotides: TGTGCCAGCAGTTACCCTGCGGATCAGCAGTTCTTC. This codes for CASSYPADQQFF.

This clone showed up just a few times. The CDR3 sequence: CASSPGFGTGVEQYF. The CDR3 bases are TGTGCCAGCTCACCCGGTTTTGGGACAGGGGTTGAGCAGTACTTC. V gene TRBV18 combines with J gene TRBJ2-7; 10 bases fit TRBD1. The length of the CDR3 is 15 residues. The trim removed 3 bases at V and 7 bases at J, leaving 9 bases unmatched. Per the germline V gene, CDR1 is KGHSH and CDR2 is LQKENI.

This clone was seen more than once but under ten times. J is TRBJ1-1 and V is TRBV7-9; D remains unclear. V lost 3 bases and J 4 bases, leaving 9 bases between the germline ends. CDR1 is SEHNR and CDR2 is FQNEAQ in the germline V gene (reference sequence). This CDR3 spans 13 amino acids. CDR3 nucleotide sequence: TGTGCCAGCAGCTTCGGACTGGTCACTGAAGCTTTCTTT. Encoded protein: CASSFGLVTEAFF.

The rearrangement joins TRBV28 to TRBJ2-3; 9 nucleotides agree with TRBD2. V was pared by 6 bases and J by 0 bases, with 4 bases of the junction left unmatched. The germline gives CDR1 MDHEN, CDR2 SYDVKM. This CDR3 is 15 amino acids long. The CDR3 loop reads CASSFTSGSTDTQYF. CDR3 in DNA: TGTGCCAGCAGCTTCACTAGCGGGAGCACAGATACGCAGTATTTT.

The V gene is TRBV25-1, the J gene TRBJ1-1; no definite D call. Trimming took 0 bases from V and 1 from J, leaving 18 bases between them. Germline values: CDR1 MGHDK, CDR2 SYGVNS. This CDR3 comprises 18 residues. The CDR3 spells CASSEYLLVGPRNTEAFF. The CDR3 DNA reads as TGTGCCAGCAGTGAATATCTCCTGGTTGGTCCTAGGAACACTGAAGCTTTCTTT.

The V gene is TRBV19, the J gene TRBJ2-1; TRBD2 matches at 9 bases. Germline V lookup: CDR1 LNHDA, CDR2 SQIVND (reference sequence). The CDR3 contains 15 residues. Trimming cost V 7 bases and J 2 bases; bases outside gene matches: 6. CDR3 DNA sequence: TGTGCCAGTAAGCCTAGCGGGAAGACCTACAATGAGCAGTTCTTC. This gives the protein CASKPSGKTYNEQFF.